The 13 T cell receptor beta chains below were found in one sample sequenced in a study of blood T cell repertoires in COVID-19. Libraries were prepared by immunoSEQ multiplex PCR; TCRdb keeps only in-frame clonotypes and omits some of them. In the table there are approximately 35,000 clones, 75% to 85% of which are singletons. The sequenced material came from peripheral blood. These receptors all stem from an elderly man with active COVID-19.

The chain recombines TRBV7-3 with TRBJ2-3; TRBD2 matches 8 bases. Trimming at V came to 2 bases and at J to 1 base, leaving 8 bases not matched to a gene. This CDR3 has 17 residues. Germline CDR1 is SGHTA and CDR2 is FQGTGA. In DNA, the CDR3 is TGTGCCAGCAGCTTATACCCTCCGGGGGGGGGCACAGATACGCAGTATTTT. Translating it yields CASSLYPPGGGTDTQYF.

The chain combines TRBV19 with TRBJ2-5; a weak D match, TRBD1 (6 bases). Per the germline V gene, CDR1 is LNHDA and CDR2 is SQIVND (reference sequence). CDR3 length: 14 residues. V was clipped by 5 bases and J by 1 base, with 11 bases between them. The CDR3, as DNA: TGTGCCAGTAGTTCGTGGACAGCCCAAGAGACCCAGTACTTC. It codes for CASSSWTAQETQYF.

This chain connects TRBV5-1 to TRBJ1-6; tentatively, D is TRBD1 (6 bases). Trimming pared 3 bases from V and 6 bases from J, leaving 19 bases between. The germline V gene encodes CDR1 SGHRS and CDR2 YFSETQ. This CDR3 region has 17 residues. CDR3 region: CASSWGRGASVNSPLHF. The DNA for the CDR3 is TGCGCCAGCAGCTGGGGACGGGGGGCGAGCGTTAATTCACCCCTCCACTTT.

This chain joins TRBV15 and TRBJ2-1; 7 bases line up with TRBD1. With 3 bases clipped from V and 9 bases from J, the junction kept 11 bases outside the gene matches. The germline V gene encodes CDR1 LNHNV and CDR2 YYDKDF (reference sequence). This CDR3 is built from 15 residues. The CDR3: CATSSAPGNRGEQFF. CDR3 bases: TGTGCCACCAGCAGTGCCCCGGGAAACAGGGGTGAGCAGTTCTTC.

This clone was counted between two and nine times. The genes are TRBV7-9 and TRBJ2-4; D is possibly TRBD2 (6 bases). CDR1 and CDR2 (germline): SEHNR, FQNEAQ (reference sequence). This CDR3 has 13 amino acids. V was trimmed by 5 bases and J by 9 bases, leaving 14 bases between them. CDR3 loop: CASSTRQGLIQYF. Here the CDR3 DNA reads TGTGCCAGCAGCACCAGGCAGGGACTCATTCAGTACTTC. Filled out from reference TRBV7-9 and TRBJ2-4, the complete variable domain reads DTGVSQNPRHKITKRGQNVTFRCDPISEHNRLYWYRQTLGQGPEFLTYFQNEAQLEKSRLLSDRFSAERPKGSFSTLEIQRTEQGDSAMYLCASSTRQGLIQYFGAGTRLSVL.

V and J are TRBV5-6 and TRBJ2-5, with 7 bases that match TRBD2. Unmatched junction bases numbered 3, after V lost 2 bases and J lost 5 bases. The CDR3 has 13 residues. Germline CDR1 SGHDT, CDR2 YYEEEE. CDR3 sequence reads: CASSLAGYETQYF. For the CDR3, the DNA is TGTGCCAGCAGCTTAGCGGGGTATGAGACCCAGTACTTC.

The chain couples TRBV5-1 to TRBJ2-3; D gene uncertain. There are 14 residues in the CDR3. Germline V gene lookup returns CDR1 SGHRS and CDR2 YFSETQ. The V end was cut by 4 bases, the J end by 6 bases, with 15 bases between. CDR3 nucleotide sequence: TGCGCCAGCAGCCAAAGTAGTGAGGCGGATACGCAGTATTTT. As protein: CASSQSSEADTQYF.

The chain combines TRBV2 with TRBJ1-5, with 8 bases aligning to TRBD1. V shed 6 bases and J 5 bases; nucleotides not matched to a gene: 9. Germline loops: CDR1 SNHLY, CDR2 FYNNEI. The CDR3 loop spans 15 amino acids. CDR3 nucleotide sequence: TGTGCCAGCAGCTCGGACAGGGCGAATTATCAGCCCCAGCATTTT. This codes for CASSSDRANYQPQHF.

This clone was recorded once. DNA of the CDR3: TGTGCCAGCTCACAAACCGGGACAGGGGCGGTTGCTTCACCCCTCCACTTT. Its translation is CASSQTGTGAVASPLHF. The chain employs TRBV18 and TRBJ1-6; 10 nucleotides align to TRBD1. The CDR3 loop spans 17 amino acids. The trim removed 4 bases at V and 9 bases at J, leaving 12 bases unmatched. The germline V gene has CDR1 KGHSH and CDR2 LQKENI.

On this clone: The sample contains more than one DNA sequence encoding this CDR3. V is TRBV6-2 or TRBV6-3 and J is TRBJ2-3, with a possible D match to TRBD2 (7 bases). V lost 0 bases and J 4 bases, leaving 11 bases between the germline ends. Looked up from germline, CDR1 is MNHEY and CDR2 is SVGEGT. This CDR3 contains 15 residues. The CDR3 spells CASSYSRGGADTQYF. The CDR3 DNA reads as TGTGCCAGCAGTTACTCGAGGGGGGGGGCAGATACGCAGTATTTT.

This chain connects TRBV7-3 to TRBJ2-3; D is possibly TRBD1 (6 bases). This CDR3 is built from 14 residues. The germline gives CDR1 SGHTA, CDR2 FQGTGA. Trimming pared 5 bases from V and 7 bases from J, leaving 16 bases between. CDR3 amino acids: CASSPTGGINTQYF. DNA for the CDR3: TGTGCCAGCAGCCCCACTGGGGGCATAAATACGCAGTATTTT.

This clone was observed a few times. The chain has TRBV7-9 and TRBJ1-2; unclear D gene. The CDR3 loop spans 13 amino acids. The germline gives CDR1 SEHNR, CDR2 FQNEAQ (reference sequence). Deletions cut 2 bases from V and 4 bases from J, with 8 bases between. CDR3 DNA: TGTGCCAGCAGCTTAAAGGGAGGCTATGGCTACACCTTC. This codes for CASSLKGGYGYTF.

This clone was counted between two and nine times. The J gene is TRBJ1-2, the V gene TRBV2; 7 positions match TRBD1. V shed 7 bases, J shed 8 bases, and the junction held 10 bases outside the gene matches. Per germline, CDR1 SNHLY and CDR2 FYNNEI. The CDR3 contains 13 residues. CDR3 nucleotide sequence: TGTGCCAGCAACCAAGAAGGGGGCGGCGGCTACACCTTC. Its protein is CASNQEGGGGYTF.